The present entry profiles one T cell receptor (beta chain) with its context. V lost 4 bases, J lost 5 bases, and 8 bases lay in between. Germline CDR1 reads MDHEN; CDR2 reads SYDVKM. The CDR3 contains 12 residues. The data derive from a study of blood T cell repertoires in COVID-19. The overall study: Acute and convalescent COVID-19 specimens originated in the United States, Italy and Spain. The analysed material was cDNA or gDNA that came from T cells, B-cell-depleted T cells, or PBMCs.

In the source study's methods: Counts of nucleated cells, estimated from reference gene primer amplification, were obtained. TCRdb's table, derived via immunoSEQ multiplex PCR, lists solely in-frame clones and lacks some. That table is the source of V, J and clone size, and D and trimming were worked out from the DNA. The sample consists of roughly 250,000 clones, around 88% of them appearing once. Categorization into cohorts depended on clinical history that participants reported. The source is a woman between 40 and 55 years old with acute COVID-19. The sequencing input was PBMCs or T cells enriched from blood (not recorded which). The V and J genes are TRBV28 and TRBJ1-2; D is undetermined. The CDR3 protein is CASSWQVYGYTF. DNA of the CDR3: TGTGCCAGCAGTTGGCAGGTATATGGCTACACCTTC.